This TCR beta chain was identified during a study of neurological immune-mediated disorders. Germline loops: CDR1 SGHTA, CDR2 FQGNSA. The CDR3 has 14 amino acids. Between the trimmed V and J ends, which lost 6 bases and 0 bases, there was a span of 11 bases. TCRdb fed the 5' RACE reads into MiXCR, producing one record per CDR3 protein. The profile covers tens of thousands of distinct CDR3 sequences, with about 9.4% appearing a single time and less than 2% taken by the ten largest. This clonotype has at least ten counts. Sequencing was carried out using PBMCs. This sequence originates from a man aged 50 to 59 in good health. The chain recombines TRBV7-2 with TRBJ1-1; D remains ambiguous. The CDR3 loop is CASRRVGLNTEAFF. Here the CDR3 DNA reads TGTGCCAGCAGACGGGTAGGGTTGAACACTGAAGCTTTCTTT. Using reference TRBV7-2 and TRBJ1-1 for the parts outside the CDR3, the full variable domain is GAGVSQSPSNKVTEKGKDVELRCDPISGHTALYWYRQSLGQGLEFLIYFQGNSAPDKSGLPSDRFSAERTGGSVSTLTIQRTQQEDSAVYLCASRRVGLNTEAFFGQGTRLTVV.